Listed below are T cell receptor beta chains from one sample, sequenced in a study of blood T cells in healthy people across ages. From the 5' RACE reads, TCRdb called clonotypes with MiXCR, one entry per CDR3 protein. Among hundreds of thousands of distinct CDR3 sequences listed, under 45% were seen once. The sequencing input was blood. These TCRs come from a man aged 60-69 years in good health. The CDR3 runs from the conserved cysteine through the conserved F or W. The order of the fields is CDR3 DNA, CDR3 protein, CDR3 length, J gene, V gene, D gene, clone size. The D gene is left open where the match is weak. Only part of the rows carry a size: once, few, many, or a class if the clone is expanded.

CDR3nt: TGTGCCAGCAGCTTAGAGACAGGGGTCAATCAGCCCCAGCATTTT
CDR3aa: CASSLETGVNQPQHF
len: 15
j_gene: TRBJ1-5
v_gene: TRBV7-2
d_gene: TRBD1
abundance: .

CDR3nt: TGTGCTAGCAGGACCGGGTCCGAAGAGACCCAGTACTTC
CDR3aa: CASRTGSEETQYF
len: 13
j_gene: TRBJ2-5
v_gene: TRBV7-7
d_gene: .
abundance: .

CDR3nt: TGTGCCAGCTCACCAGATCGGACAAACAGTGAAGCTTTCTTT
CDR3aa: CASSPDRTNSEAFF
len: 14
j_gene: TRBJ1-1
v_gene: TRBV18
d_gene: .
abundance: .

CDR3nt: TGCAGTGCTTACGACAGGGAAAATTCACCCCTCCACTTT
CDR3aa: CSAYDRENSPLHF
len: 13
j_gene: TRBJ1-6
v_gene: TRBV20-1
d_gene: TRBD1
abundance: .

CDR3nt: TGTGCCAGCAGCTCCGGAACAGGAGAGCAGCCCAAGCATTTT
CDR3aa: CASSSGTGEQPKHF
len: 14
j_gene: TRBJ1-5
v_gene: TRBV7-9
d_gene: .
abundance: .

CDR3nt: TGTGCCAGCAGCTTAATGGACAGGCAAGAGACCCAGTACTTC
CDR3aa: CASSLMDRQETQYF
len: 14
j_gene: TRBJ2-5
v_gene: TRBV5-6
d_gene: TRBD1
abundance: .

CDR3nt: TGTGCCAGCAGCCAAGAACTGGGGGCGCTAGCTTTCTTT
CDR3aa: CASSQELGALAFF
len: 13
j_gene: TRBJ1-1
v_gene: TRBV14
d_gene: .
abundance: .

CDR3nt: TGTGCCAGCAGACCCCCTGGCGGACAGGGGGCACATGAGCAGTTCTTC
CDR3aa: CASRPPGGQGAHEQFF
len: 16
j_gene: TRBJ2-1
v_gene: TRBV27
d_gene: TRBD1
abundance: few

CDR3nt: TGTGCCAGCAACGATTTAGACATAAAGACCCAGTACTTC
CDR3aa: CASNDLDIKTQYF
len: 13
j_gene: TRBJ2-5
v_gene: TRBV7-2
d_gene: .
abundance: .

CDR3nt: TGTGCCAGCAGCAAAGCGCAGACAACGGGGGACCGTAATGAGCAGTTCTTC
CDR3aa: CASSKAQTTGDRNEQFF
len: 17
j_gene: TRBJ2-1
v_gene: TRBV21-1
d_gene: .
abundance: few

CDR3nt: TGCAGCGTTGGGGGAGGGGCGAACACTGAAGCTTTCTTT
CDR3aa: CSVGGGANTEAFF
len: 13
j_gene: TRBJ1-1
v_gene: TRBV29-1
d_gene: .
abundance: .

CDR3nt: TGCGCCAGCAGCCAAAGTGGACCAGGGGGGAGCACAGATACGCAGTATTTT
CDR3aa: CASSQSGPGGSTDTQYF
len: 17
j_gene: TRBJ2-3
v_gene: TRBV4-1
d_gene: .
abundance: once

CDR3nt: TGCAGTGCCTGTAGGTCCGGAGTAAACTATGGCTACACCTTC
CDR3aa: CSACRSGVNYGYTF
len: 14
j_gene: TRBJ1-2
v_gene: TRBV20-1
d_gene: .
abundance: .

CDR3nt: TGCGCCAGCAGCCCCCTCCGCCCCTACAATGAGCAGTTCTTC
CDR3aa: CASSPLRPYNEQFF
len: 14
j_gene: TRBJ2-1
v_gene: TRBV5-1
d_gene: .
abundance: .

CDR3nt: TGTGCCAGCAGTTACTCGACTGGGACCCAGTACTTC
CDR3aa: CASSYSTGTQYF
len: 12
j_gene: TRBJ2-5
v_gene: TRBV6-5
d_gene: .
abundance: .

CDR3nt: TGTGCCAGCAAGGGGGACAGGGGGCGCCGTGAAAAACTGTTTTTT
CDR3aa: CASKGDRGRREKLFF
len: 15
j_gene: TRBJ1-4
v_gene: TRBV21-1
d_gene: .
abundance: .

CDR3nt: TGCGCCAGCAGCCAAGATCCAGGGCGGAACTATGGCTACACCTTC
CDR3aa: CASSQDPGRNYGYTF
len: 15
j_gene: TRBJ1-2
v_gene: TRBV4-3
d_gene: .
abundance: many

CDR3nt: TGTGCCAGCAGCCCCCGGACAGGATCTTTTATGAACACTGAAGCTTTCTTT
CDR3aa: CASSPRTGSFMNTEAFF
len: 17
j_gene: TRBJ1-1
v_gene: TRBV6-2/TRBV6-3
d_gene: TRBD1
abundance: .

CDR3nt: TGTGCCAGCATCCAACGAGGGGCGATTGGAGATACGCAGTATTTT
CDR3aa: CASIQRGAIGDTQYF
len: 15
j_gene: TRBJ2-3
v_gene: TRBV6-5
d_gene: .
abundance: .

CDR3nt: TGCAGTGCTAGCCCGGGACAGAACACAGATACGCAGTATTTT
CDR3aa: CSASPGQNTDTQYF
len: 14
j_gene: TRBJ2-3
v_gene: TRBV20-1
d_gene: TRBD1
abundance: .

CDR3nt: TGTGCCAGCAGCTTATATGGGGGGGCCAATGATGAAAAACTGTTTTTT
CDR3aa: CASSLYGGANDEKLFF
len: 16
j_gene: TRBJ1-4
v_gene: TRBV7-9
d_gene: .
abundance: .

CDR3nt: TGTGCCAGCAGTCCCAGAGGACCAGGACCGCCGATTAGCTACACCTTC
CDR3aa: CASSPRGPGPPISYTF
len: 16
j_gene: TRBJ1-2
v_gene: TRBV6-6
d_gene: .
abundance: .

CDR3nt: TGCAGTGCTAGACGGGGGCGGAACCCAGCCTACGAGCAGTACTTC
CDR3aa: CSARRGRNPAYEQYF
len: 15
j_gene: TRBJ2-7
v_gene: TRBV20-1
d_gene: .
abundance: few

CDR3nt: TGTGCCAGCAGCCAAGTCCTCGGGAGTCGAAATTCACCCCTCCACTTT
CDR3aa: CASSQVLGSRNSPLHF
len: 16
j_gene: TRBJ1-6
v_gene: TRBV3-1
d_gene: .
abundance: .

CDR3nt: TGCAGTGCTAAGCGACTCGCCGGGGATTACAATGAGCAGTTCTTC
CDR3aa: CSAKRLAGDYNEQFF
len: 15
j_gene: TRBJ2-1
v_gene: TRBV20-1
d_gene: .
abundance: .

CDR3nt: TGTGCCAGTCATACAGGTTACAGTGAGCAGTTCTTC
CDR3aa: CASHTGYSEQFF
len: 12
j_gene: TRBJ2-1
v_gene: TRBV6-5
d_gene: .
abundance: .

CDR3nt: TGTGCTAGTGGTTTGGTTAGGTCCTCCTACAATGAGCAGTTCTTC
CDR3aa: CASGLVRSSYNEQFF
len: 15
j_gene: TRBJ2-1
v_gene: TRBV12-5
d_gene: .
abundance: .

CDR3nt: TGCGCCAGCAGCCAGGAACTAGGCAAGCAGTATTTT
CDR3aa: CASSQELGKQYF
len: 12
j_gene: TRBJ2-3
v_gene: TRBV4-3
d_gene: .
abundance: .

CDR3nt: TGCAGTGCGACGACAGGGTTTGTGCAGACCCAGTACTTC
CDR3aa: CSATTGFVQTQYF
len: 13
j_gene: TRBJ2-5
v_gene: TRBV20-1
d_gene: TRBD1
abundance: .

CDR3nt: TGTGCCACCAGTGATTTCGACAGGGAAGAAGGCTACACCTTC
CDR3aa: CATSDFDREEGYTF
len: 14
j_gene: TRBJ1-2
v_gene: TRBV24-1
d_gene: TRBD1
abundance: .

CDR3nt: TGCGCCAGCAGCCAAGAGCCCAGCGGGGGGACCAAAAACATTCGGTACTTC
CDR3aa: CASSQEPSGGTKNIRYF
len: 17
j_gene: TRBJ2-4
v_gene: TRBV4-3
d_gene: TRBD2
abundance: .

CDR3nt: TGTGCCAGCAGTATAGGACAGGGCAGAGATGGCTACACCTTC
CDR3aa: CASSIGQGRDGYTF
len: 14
j_gene: TRBJ1-2
v_gene: TRBV6-5
d_gene: TRBD1
abundance: .

CDR3nt: TGTGCCACCAGCAGAGAGATTGAGGCCTATCGGGCCCAGCATTTT
CDR3aa: CATSREIEAYRAQHF
len: 15
j_gene: TRBJ1-5
v_gene: TRBV15
d_gene: .
abundance: .

CDR3nt: TGTGCCAGCAGTTTTGGACACACCTACGAGCAGTACTTC
CDR3aa: CASSFGHTYEQYF
len: 13
j_gene: TRBJ2-7
v_gene: TRBV12-3/TRBV12-4
d_gene: .
abundance: many

CDR3nt: TGCGCCAGCAGCCCCACGAGCGGGGGGGCTAAGTACGAGCAGTACTTC
CDR3aa: CASSPTSGGAKYEQYF
len: 16
j_gene: TRBJ2-7
v_gene: TRBV5-1
d_gene: TRBD2
abundance: .

CDR3nt: TGTGCCAGCAGCTTACCGGGCCTTTCCTTAGCCAAAAACATTCAGTACTTC
CDR3aa: CASSLPGLSLAKNIQYF
len: 17
j_gene: TRBJ2-4
v_gene: TRBV7-2
d_gene: .
abundance: .

CDR3nt: TGTGCCAGCCGGGACCCTTACACAGATACGCAGTATTTT
CDR3aa: CASRDPYTDTQYF
len: 13
j_gene: TRBJ2-3
v_gene: TRBV28
d_gene: .
abundance: .

CDR3nt: TGCAGTGCCCAGGAGGGCTCCTCCTCTGGGGCCAACGTCCTGACTTTC
CDR3aa: CSAQEGSSSGANVLTF
len: 16
j_gene: TRBJ2-6
v_gene: TRBV20-1
d_gene: .
abundance: .

CDR3nt: TGTGCCAGCAGGGAGGACAGGGGGCGAACTGAAGCTTTCTTT
CDR3aa: CASREDRGRTEAFF
len: 14
j_gene: TRBJ1-1
v_gene: TRBV6-1
d_gene: TRBD1
abundance: .

CDR3nt: TGTGCCAGCAGCTTGAGCAGGGGAATCAATCAGCCCCAGCATTTT
CDR3aa: CASSLSRGINQPQHF
len: 15
j_gene: TRBJ1-5
v_gene: TRBV7-2
d_gene: .
abundance: .

CDR3nt: TGTGCCAGCAGCTTTGAAGGGGGCGCAGTGAACTATGGCTACACCTTC
CDR3aa: CASSFEGGAVNYGYTF
len: 16
j_gene: TRBJ1-2
v_gene: TRBV5-6
d_gene: TRBD1
abundance: .

CDR3nt: TGTGCCAGCAGCCCCCGGACCAGGGATTCACCCCTCCACTTT
CDR3aa: CASSPRTRDSPLHF
len: 14
j_gene: TRBJ1-6
v_gene: TRBV11-2
d_gene: .
abundance: .

CDR3nt: TGTGCCACCAGTGACCCCCGGGACACGAAAGAGACCCAGTACTTC
CDR3aa: CATSDPRDTKETQYF
len: 15
j_gene: TRBJ2-5
v_gene: TRBV24-1
d_gene: .
abundance: .

CDR3nt: TGTGCCAGCGGTTACTCCTCTAACACCAGGGGGTCTGGCTACACCTTC
CDR3aa: CASGYSSNTRGSGYTF
len: 16
j_gene: TRBJ1-2
v_gene: TRBV6-5
d_gene: TRBD1
abundance: .

CDR3nt: TGTGCCAGCAGTTACGGGGGGTTGAAAACTGAAGCTTTCTTT
CDR3aa: CASSYGGLKTEAFF
len: 14
j_gene: TRBJ1-1
v_gene: TRBV6-6
d_gene: .
abundance: .

CDR3nt: TGTGCCAGCAGCTATACTAGCGGGGGAGCCTACGAGCAGTACTTC
CDR3aa: CASSYTSGGAYEQYF
len: 15
j_gene: TRBJ2-7
v_gene: TRBV7-2
d_gene: TRBD2
abundance: many

CDR3nt: TGTGCCATCAGCCCCCGGGACCTCTTCGAGCAGTACTTC
CDR3aa: CAISPRDLFEQYF
len: 13
j_gene: TRBJ2-7
v_gene: TRBV10-3
d_gene: .
abundance: few

CDR3nt: TGTGCCAGCAGTCAACATCGACAGGGCGGGGGACATCAGCCCCAGCATTTT
CDR3aa: CASSQHRQGGGHQPQHF
len: 17
j_gene: TRBJ1-5
v_gene: TRBV6-2/TRBV6-3
d_gene: TRBD1
abundance: few

CDR3nt: TGCAGTGCTAGAGTAGGGAAGGATTCACCCCTCCACTTT
CDR3aa: CSARVGKDSPLHF
len: 13
j_gene: TRBJ1-6
v_gene: TRBV20-1
d_gene: .
abundance: .

CDR3nt: TGCGCCAGCAGTCAACAGGACGGGGGGCTTTCTGGGGCCAACGTCCTGACTTTC
CDR3aa: CASSQQDGGLSGANVLTF
len: 18
j_gene: TRBJ2-6
v_gene: TRBV5-1
d_gene: .
abundance: .

CDR3nt: TGCAGTGCACCCGACTTTGAAGCCAAAAACATTCAGTACTTC
CDR3aa: CSAPDFEAKNIQYF
len: 14
j_gene: TRBJ2-4
v_gene: TRBV20-1
d_gene: .
abundance: few

CDR3nt: TGTGCCAGCAGCCGGAGCGGCAGGGGCTACGAGCAGTACTTC
CDR3aa: CASSRSGRGYEQYF
len: 14
j_gene: TRBJ2-7
v_gene: TRBV7-2
d_gene: .
abundance: many

CDR3nt: TGTGCCAGCAGCCTACCGGGGACTCCTTCCTACGAGCAGTACTTC
CDR3aa: CASSLPGTPSYEQYF
len: 15
j_gene: TRBJ2-7
v_gene: TRBV6-2/TRBV6-3
d_gene: .
abundance: once